This is a list of T cell receptor beta chains from one sample in a study of T cells in Graves' hyperthyroidism and ophthalmopathy. TCRdb analysed the multiplex PCR reads with MiXCR anew, one entry per CDR3 protein. The sample consists of approximately 690,000 distinct CDR3 sequences, around 20% of them appearing once. Material for sequencing was blood. The receptors derive from a man aged 25 to 45 with Graves' ophthalmopathy. Both conserved end residues are part of each CDR3. Fields, in order: J gene, V gene, D gene, clone size, CDR3 protein, CDR3 DNA. The D gene is left open where the match is weak. Clone sizes are given selectively: once, few, many, or a class where the clone is expanded.

TRBJ2-1	TRBV7-9	NA	NA	CASSLRWGGQRLNEQFF	TGTGCCAGCAGCTTACGGTGGGGGGGGCAGAGGTTAAATGAGCAGTTCTTC
TRBJ2-5	TRBV6-1	TRBD2	NA	CASRSRQTSLGGTQYF	TGTGCCAGCAGGAGCCGACAGACTAGCTTGGGGGGGACCCAGTACTTC
TRBJ1-3	TRBV28	NA	few	CASRTAGRTSGNTIYF	TGTGCCAGCAGAACGGCAGGGCGAACCTCTGGAAACACCATATATTTT
TRBJ1-1	TRBV10-3	NA	NA	CAISESRVDTEAFF	TGTGCCATCAGTGAGTCGAGGGTCGACACTGAAGCTTTCTTT
TRBJ2-5	TRBV29-1	NA	many	CSVVKGLHQETQYF	TGCAGCGTAGTAAAGGGACTGCACCAAGAGACCCAGTACTTC
TRBJ2-5	TRBV7-3	TRBD2	NA	CASSLSSGGKETQYF	TGTGCCAGCAGCTTATCAAGCGGGGGGAAAGAGACCCAGTACTTC
TRBJ1-1	TRBV7-2	TRBD1	many	CASSFSGTGSTEAFF	TGTGCCAGCAGCTTTTCCGGGACAGGTTCCACTGAAGCTTTCTTT
TRBJ2-5	TRBV5-6	NA	NA	CASRETGPKRTQYF	TGTGCCAGCAGGGAGACAGGCCCGAAGAGAACCCAGTACTTC
TRBJ2-3	TRBV6-1	TRBD2	NA	CASAPAGGSSTDTQYF	TGTGCCAGCGCTCCCGCGGGAGGTAGTAGCACAGATACGCAGTATTTT
TRBJ2-2	TRBV6-2/TRBV6-3	NA	few	CASTYTGTGELFF	TGTGCCAGCACCTACACAGGGACCGGGGAGCTGTTTTTT
TRBJ2-2	TRBV12-3/TRBV12-4	TRBD2	NA	CASGRLAGGFTGELFF	TGTGCCAGCGGGCGGTTAGCGGGAGGATTCACCGGGGAGCTGTTTTTT
TRBJ1-1	TRBV4-3	NA	few	CASSQESDQMTEAFF	TGCGCCAGCAGCCAAGAGTCCGACCAGATGACTGAAGCTTTCTTT
TRBJ2-3	TRBV7-3	TRBD2	many	CASSPLAGRFTDTQYF	TGTGCCAGCAGCCCTCTAGCGGGACGATTCACAGATACGCAGTATTTT
TRBJ2-7	TRBV4-1	NA	few	CASSPSAGGSYEQYF	TGCGCCAGCAGCCCCTCCGCCGGGGGCAGCTACGAGCAGTACTTC
TRBJ1-1	TRBV5-1	NA	few	CASSPEQNTEAFF	TGCGCCAGCAGCCCCGAGCAGAACACTGAAGCTTTCTTT
TRBJ1-6	TRBV3-1	NA	many	CASSHRTGGNSPLHF	TGTGCCAGCAGCCATCGCACTGGGGGGAATTCACCCCTCCACTTT
TRBJ2-1	TRBV29-1	TRBD2	NA	CSVEDGGLAEGEQFF	TGCAGCGTTGAAGACGGGGGACTAGCTGAAGGTGAGCAGTTCTTC
TRBJ2-7	TRBV3-1	NA	few	CASSHTRRTVEQYF	TGTGCCAGCAGCCATACTCGTCGGACGGTCGAGCAGTACTTC
TRBJ2-2	TRBV24-1	NA	NA	CATSGGTGELFF	TGTGCCACCAGTGGTGGGACCGGGGAGCTGTTTTTT
TRBJ2-2	TRBV10-3	TRBD2	NA	CAIPRAGANTGELFF	TGTGCCATCCCTAGAGCGGGAGCCAACACCGGGGAGCTGTTTTTT
TRBJ1-3	TRBV11-2	TRBD1	NA	CASSFTGAGNTIYF	TGTGCCAGCAGCTTTACAGGGGCTGGAAACACCATATATTTT
TRBJ2-7	TRBV11-1	TRBD2	many	CASNTGTNNYEQYF	TGTGCCAGCAACACCGGGACTAACAACTACGAGCAGTACTTC
TRBJ2-1	TRBV27	NA	NA	CASSRTADKIYNEQFF	TGTGCCAGCAGCAGGACAGCCGATAAAATCTACAATGAGCAGTTCTTC
TRBJ2-1	TRBV12-3/TRBV12-4	TRBD2	NA	CASKRLASSYNEQLF	TGTGCCAGCAAACGACTAGCGAGTTCCTACAATGAGCAGCTCTTC
TRBJ1-4	TRBV24-1	NA	NA	CATSARPRAPTNEKLFF	TGTGCCACCAGTGCCCGGCCTCGGGCCCCAACTAATGAAAAACTGTTTTTT
TRBJ1-5	TRBV27	TRBD1	NA	CASSPIDRGRGQPQHF	TGTGCCAGCAGTCCAATCGACAGGGGTAGGGGACAGCCCCAGCATTTT
TRBJ1-5	TRBV28	NA	NA	CASSSTTLNQPQHF	TGTGCCAGCAGTTCAACTACGCTAAATCAGCCCCAGCATTTT
TRBJ2-5	TRBV29-1	NA	few	CSAPGTPARTQYF	TGCAGCGCCCCCGGGACACCCGCCCGGACCCAGTACTTC
TRBJ2-7	TRBV6-1	NA	many	CASSERGSLYEQYF	TGTGCCAGCAGTGAGCGGGGTTCACTCTACGAGCAGTACTTC
TRBJ2-3	TRBV19	NA	NA	CASSPRGAGENTQYF	TGTGCCAGTAGTCCTCGGGGCGCCGGTGAGAATACGCAGTATTTT
TRBJ1-1	TRBV12-3/TRBV12-4	NA	few	CASSFKFTEAFF	TGTGCCAGCAGTTTTAAATTCACTGAAGCTTTCTTT
TRBJ2-1	TRBV7-9	TRBD2	many	CASSLVGGEQFF	TGTGCCAGCAGCTTAGTGGGAGGGGAGCAGTTCTTC
TRBJ2-3	TRBV7-2	NA	NA	CASSPSFGLSITDTQYF	TGTGCCAGCAGCCCCTCCTTTGGACTGTCCATCACAGATACGCAGTATTTT
TRBJ2-2	TRBV7-2	TRBD2	NA	CASMKYPKLAGGPGELFF	TGTGCCAGCATGAAGTACCCTAAACTAGCGGGAGGGCCCGGGGAGCTGTTTTTT
TRBJ2-3	TRBV5-6	NA	NA	CASSRIRGRGRTDTQYF	TGTGCCAGCAGCCGTATTCGTGGCAGGGGTCGCACAGATACGCAGTATTTT
TRBJ2-2	TRBV5-1	TRBD2	NA	CASSLDLAGNTGELFF	TGCGCCAGCAGCTTGGACCTAGCGGGGAACACCGGGGAGCTGTTTTTT
TRBJ2-3	TRBV7-9	NA	few	CASSWQLGQDTQYF	TGTGCCAGCAGCTGGCAACTTGGGCAGGATACGCAGTATTTT
TRBJ1-2	TRBV7-8	NA	NA	CPSSKAKYQVTSYTF	TGTCCCAGCAGCAAAGCCAAGTACCAGGTTACCTCCTACACCTTC
TRBJ2-1	TRBV24-1	NA	many	CATSEGWDEQFF	TGTGCCACCAGTGAAGGGTGGGATGAGCAGTTCTTC
TRBJ2-6	TRBV7-9	TRBD1	many	CASSLVGATGGTGANVLTF	TGTGCCAGCAGCTTAGTAGGGGCGACAGGGGGGACTGGGGCCAACGTCCTGACTTTC
TRBJ2-3	TRBV20-1	NA	NA	CSARRGGHTDTQYF	TGCAGTGCTAGGCGGGGTGGCCACACAGATACGCAGTATTTT